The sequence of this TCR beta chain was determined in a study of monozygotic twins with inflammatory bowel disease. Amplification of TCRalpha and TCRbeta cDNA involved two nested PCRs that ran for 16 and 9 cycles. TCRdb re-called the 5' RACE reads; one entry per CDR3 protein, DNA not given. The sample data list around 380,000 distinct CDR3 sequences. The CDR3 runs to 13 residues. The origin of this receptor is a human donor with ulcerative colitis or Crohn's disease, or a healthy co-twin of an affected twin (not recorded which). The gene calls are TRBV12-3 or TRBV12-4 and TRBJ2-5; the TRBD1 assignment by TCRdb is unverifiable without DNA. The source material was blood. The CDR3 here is CASRGQGFETQYF.